Below are 2 T cell receptor beta chains sequenced from a single sample in a study of OX40 agonist ivuxolimab in advanced cancers. Using immunoSEQ multiplex PCR, the repertoire was profiled, and TCRdb retains in-frame clones only, with some absent. The table shows 48,000 or so clones, with about 90% occurring only once. The specimen was CD4+ or CD8+ T cells sorted from blood, collected in a trial of the OX40 agonist ivuxolimab. These receptors were collected from an adult with an advanced solid tumor such as melanoma, head and neck, liver or kidney cancer.

The rearrangement links TRBV5-6 to TRBJ2-7, with D perhaps matching TRBD1 (6 bases). Germline lookup yields CDR1 SGHDT and CDR2 YYEEEE. V lost 4 bases and J 4 bases, leaving 24 bases between the germline ends. This CDR3 is built from 17 residues. In nucleotides, the CDR3 is TGTGCCAGCAGCCCTACGACAGGACCCTTCCCCCAGTACGAGCAGTACGTC. It codes for CASSPTTGPFPQYEQYV.

The chain carries TRBV7-8 and TRBJ1-1, with TRBD1 identical over 10 bases. Germline-derived CDR1 and CDR2 are SGHVS and FQNEAQ. The CDR3 extends over 15 amino acids. The trim removed 1 base at V and 5 bases at J, leaving 4 bases unmatched. CDR3 nucleotides: TGTGCCAGCAGCTTAGGGACAGGGGGGAGGACTGAAGCTTTCTTT. Its translation is CASSLGTGGRTEAFF.